These 3 T cell receptor beta chains originate from one sample sequenced in a study of Graves' ophthalmopathy and Graves' hyperthyroidism (dated by TCRdb to the late 2010s). The data were produced on an Illumina HiSeq 2000. For repertoire sequencing, the TCR beta CDR3 regions were amplified from RNA transcripts. The first round of RT-PCR was done with HTBI primers and the Qiagen OneStep RT-PCR kit, and was followed by a second round of multiplex PCR, then size selection and purification. TCRdb reprocessing: public reads trimmed at Q25 with fastp, clones called with MiXCR, in-frame beta chains kept. Every entry covers one CDR3 protein and lists the most common genes and DNA from its rows. The sample table holds around 590,000 distinct CDR3 sequences, of which about two fifths were seen once. Over 3.5% of the sample goes to the ten largest clones. Input material: peripheral blood or thyroid tissue (not recorded which). Source of these receptors: an adult man with Graves' hyperthyroidism.

This sequence joins TRBV6-5 and TRBJ2-7; possibly TRBD2 for D (7 bases). Germline CDR1 reads MNHEY; CDR2 reads SVGAGI. The CDR3 has 14 residues. V lost 2 bases to trimming and J lost 2 bases, with 10 bases between them. The CDR3 DNA reads TGTGCCAGCAGTTACGCGGGGGCCGCCTACGAGCAGTACTTC. Amino acids: CASSYAGAAYEQYF.

This clonotype was counted many times. The chain links TRBV6-6 to TRBJ2-7; 7 nucleotides line up with TRBD1. This CDR3 spans 14 amino acids. V shed 0 bases and J 5 bases; nucleotides not matched to a gene: 4. Germline V lookup: CDR1 MNHNY, CDR2 SVGAGI (reference sequence). The CDR3 region is CASSYSQGVNEQYF. CDR3 sequence (DNA): TGTGCCAGCAGTTACTCCCAGGGGGTTAACGAGCAGTACTTC.

There are many counts of this clonotype. This sequence joins TRBV29-1 and TRBJ1-3, with D unclear. CDR1 is SQVTM and CDR2 is ANQGSEA in the germline V gene. V was shortened by 4 bases and J by 0 bases, with 4 bases between the two germline ends. The CDR3 contains 12 residues. The CDR3 here is CSVATSGNTIYF. The CDR3 bases are TGCAGCGTTGCAACCTCTGGAAACACCATATATTTT.